The present TCR beta chain was sequenced within a study of metastatic and nonmetastatic thyroid tumors. Before thyroid surgery, none of the patients had received any treatment. This CDR3 is 12 amino acids long. CDR1 and CDR2 (germline): SNHLY, FYNNEI. With 8 bases removed from V and 7 bases from J, the gap between germline ends came to 14 bases. Whole-study results and caveats: The study reportedly found significantly higher TCR beta diversity in malignant thyroid tumors than benign nodules, in blood and tumor.

To note about this clone: Its antigen is still unknown.

TCRdb re-processed the PCR reads through MiXCR. In the table there are 35,000 to 45,000 clones, less than 30% of which are singletons. The sample consisted of blood. V usage is TRBV2 and J usage is TRBJ2-5; D is ambiguous. This sequence originates from a male donor with papillary thyroid cancer or a benign thyroid nodule (not recorded which). Some clones in this sample may be carry-over from other donors' samples. The chain's CDR3 is CASQATKGTQYF. As DNA, the CDR3 is TGTGCCAGCCAGGCTACCAAGGGGACCCAGTACTTC. Based on the CDR3 plus reference TRBV2 and TRBJ2-5, the full variable domain is EPEVTQTPSHQVTQMGQEVILRCVPISNHLYFYWYRQILGQKVEFLVSFYNNEISEKSEIFDDQFSVERPDGSNFTLKIRSTKLEDSAMYFCASQATKGTQYFGPGTRLLVL.